These 19 T cell receptor beta chains were sequenced from one sample in a study of blood T cell repertoires in COVID-19. Clones were read by immunoSEQ multiplex PCR, and TCRdb kept only the in-frame ones, dropping some. Counted here are 150,000 to 200,000 clones, 89% occurring once; the ten biggest clones make up 1.5% to 2%. The sample taken for sequencing was peripheral blood. These receptor sequences come from a man aged 18 to 29 who had recovered from COVID-19.

V gene TRBV19 combines with J gene TRBJ1-2; D is possibly TRBD1 (6 bases). Trimming pared 5 bases from V and 5 bases from J, leaving 12 bases between. The CDR3 totals 13 residues. Germline lookup yields CDR1 LNHDA and CDR2 SQIVND (reference sequence). CDR3 in amino acids: CASSPGTLYGYTF. The DNA of the CDR3 is TGTGCCAGTAGTCCCGGGACACTTTATGGCTACACCTTC. Variable domain in full (rest from reference TRBV19 and TRBJ1-2): DGGITQSPKYLFRKEGQNVTLSCEQNLNHDAMYWYRQDPGQGLRLIYYSQIVNDFQKGDIAEGYSVSREKKESFPLTVTSAQKNPTAFYLCASSPGTLYGYTFGSGTRLTVV.

The V gene is TRBV5-1, the J gene TRBJ1-1; 8 bases are a match to TRBD1. Germline-derived CDR1 and CDR2 are SGHRS and YFSETQ. CDR3 length equals 15 residues. Trimming took 0 bases from V and 4 from J; bases not matched to a gene: 5. CDR3 amino acids: CASSLGAGGGTEAFF. In DNA, the CDR3 is TGCGCCAGCAGCTTGGGCGCAGGGGGCGGCACTGAAGCTTTCTTT.

The rearrangement uses TRBV27 and TRBJ2-7, with 7 positions matching TRBD2. CDR3 size: 15 residues. Per the germline V gene, CDR1 is MNHEY and CDR2 is SMNVEV (reference sequence). After removal of 6 bases from V and 3 bases from J, the junction contained 11 bases not matched to a gene. The CDR3 loop is CASRTGGRASYEQYF. CDR3 coding DNA: TGTGCCAGCAGGACCGGCGGGAGAGCCAGCTACGAGCAGTACTTC.

As regards this clone: At one end, the junction sequence differs from germline, possibly due to a read error. The rearrangement uses TRBV4-3 and TRBJ2-5, with D perhaps TRBD1 (5 bases). Germline CDR1 and CDR2: LGHNA and YSLEER. The CDR3 runs 15 residues. CDR3 amino acids: CASSQAGSGQETQYF. The CDR3 coding sequence is TGCGCCAGCAGTCAAGCAGGGTCTGGGCAAGAGACCCAGTACTTC.

The V gene is TRBV28, the J gene TRBJ2-1; D possibly corresponds to TRBD1 (6 bases). CDR1 and CDR2 (germline): MDHEN, SYDVKM. This CDR3 spans 13 amino acids. With 4 bases removed from V and 15 bases from J, the gap between germline ends came to 19 bases. The chain's CDR3 is CASSSGTGTIPFF. DNA for the CDR3: TGTGCCAGCAGTTCGGGGACCGGGACAATACCGTTCTTC. The full variable domain, with the rest looked up from reference TRBV28 and TRBJ2-1, is DVKVTQSSRYLVKRTGEKVFLECVQDMDHENMFWYRQDPGLGLRLIYFSYDVKMKEKGDIPEGYSVSREKKERFSLILESASTNQTSMYLCASSSGTGTIPFFGPGTRLTVL.

V and J are TRBV7-9 and TRBJ2-6; 7 bases are a match to TRBD1. V lost 2 bases, J lost 0 bases, and 4 bases stayed unmatched. Per germline, CDR1 SEHNR and CDR2 FQNEAQ (reference sequence). The CDR3 consists of 17 residues. This CDR3 reads CASSLTGASSGANVLTF. The CDR3 nucleotides read TGTGCCAGCAGCTTAACAGGGGCAAGCTCTGGGGCCAACGTCCTGACTTTC.

The chain couples TRBV9 to TRBJ1-6, with 7 bases fitting TRBD1. The trim removed 5 bases at V and 5 bases at J, leaving 4 bases unmatched. This CDR3 contains 14 residues. The germline V gene encodes CDR1 SGDLS and CDR2 YYNGEE. CDR3 sequence: CASSPGTDNSPLHF. CDR3 DNA sequence: TGTGCCAGCAGTCCCGGGACAGATAATTCACCCCTCCACTTT. The variable domain in full, with the rest retrieved from reference TRBV9 and TRBJ1-6, is DSGVTQTPKHLITATGQRVTLRCSPRSGDLSVYWYQQSLDQGLQFLIQYYNGEERAKGNILERFSAQQFPDLHSELNLSSLELGDSALYFCASSPGTDNSPLHFGNGTRLTVT.

This clone was observed a few times. The chain has TRBV18 and TRBJ1-5; 7 nucleotides line up with TRBD1. Germline CDR1 reads KGHSH; CDR2 reads LQKENI. Trimming at V came to 6 bases and at J to 5 bases, leaving 4 bases not matched to a gene. The CDR3 contains 13 residues. The CDR3 DNA sequence: TGTGCCAGCTCCGGACAGGCCCATCAGCCCCAGCATTTT. Amino acids: CASSGQAHQPQHF. The whole variable domain, filled in from reference TRBV18 and TRBJ1-5, reads NAGVMQNPRHLVRRRGQEARLRCSPMKGHSHVYWYRQLPEEGLKFMVYLQKENIIDESGMPKERFSAEFPKEGPSILRIQQVVRGDSAAYFCASSGQAHQPQHFGDGTRLSIL.

This clone was counted a single time. V gene TRBV7-2 combines with J gene TRBJ1-2; no reliable D call. The V and J ends lost 1 base and 4 bases respectively, with 7 bases between them. The V gene's germline CDR1 is SGHTA and CDR2 FQGNSA. This CDR3 comprises 13 residues. The CDR3 DNA is TGTGCCAGCAGCTTAGATCCCAGCTATGGCTACACCTTC. Translating gives CASSLDPSYGYTF.

V and J are TRBV6-2 or TRBV6-3 and TRBJ1-1; D remains unclear. Trimming cost V 1 base and J 2 bases, with 14 bases left between them. In germline, CDR1 is MNHEY, CDR2 SVGEGT. This CDR3 region has 16 residues. The DNA of the CDR3 is TGTGCCAGCAGTTACTGGGCACTCAATAGAAACACTGAAGCTTTCTTT. Its protein is CASSYWALNRNTEAFF.

The sample holds one count of this clone. The chain is built from TRBV30 and TRBJ1-2, with 7 positions matching TRBD1. Germline CDR1 and CDR2: GTSNPN and SVGIG (reference sequence). CDR3 length: 14 amino acids. J was trimmed by 4 bases and V by 0 bases; bases with no gene match: 5. In DNA, the CDR3 is TGTGCCTGGAGTGTACCCAGGGGGTCCTATGGCTACACCTTC. Protein product: CAWSVPRGSYGYTF.

The gene calls are TRBV4-1 and TRBJ2-7; TRBD2 matches at 8 bases. Germline CDR1 reads MGHRA; CDR2 reads YSYEKL. The CDR3 extends over 16 amino acids. The V and J ends lost 0 bases and 3 bases, in that order; junction bases with no gene match: 7. The CDR3 reads CASSQDFSGTNYEQYF. DNA of the CDR3: TGCGCCAGCAGCCAAGATTTTAGCGGGACGAACTACGAGCAGTACTTC.

Many counts were recorded for this clone. The J gene is TRBJ2-1, the V gene TRBV19; TRBD2 matches 10 bases. V shed 8 bases, J shed 2 bases, and the junction held 6 bases outside the gene matches. The V gene's germline CDR1 is LNHDA and CDR2 SQIVND (reference sequence). This CDR3 is built from 15 residues. In DNA form, the CDR3 reads TGTGCCAGTTCACGGACTAGCGGTACCTACAATGAGCAGTTCTTC. This encodes CASSRTSGTYNEQFF. Looking up the rest from reference TRBV19 and TRBJ2-1 gives the full variable domain: DGGITQSPKYLFRKEGQNVTLSCEQNLNHDAMYWYRQDPGQGLRLIYYSQIVNDFQKGDIAEGYSVSREKKESFPLTVTSAQKNPTAFYLCASSRTSGTYNEQFFGPGTRLTVL.

The chain joins TRBV2 to TRBJ2-7; 9 bases match TRBD1. Germline V gives CDR1 SNHLY, CDR2 FYNNEI. Trimming at V came to 3 bases and at J to 5 bases, leaving 8 bases not matched to a gene. The CDR3 consists of 15 residues. The CDR3 loop is CASSDSGTGSDEQYF. The CDR3 DNA reads as TGTGCCAGCAGTGATTCCGGGACAGGGTCGGACGAGCAGTACTTC.

The chain has TRBV18 and TRBJ1-1, with TRBD1 as a possible D gene (6 bases). V gave up 4 bases and J gave up 1 base, with 10 bases separating them. The CDR3 totals 14 residues. Germline V gives CDR1 KGHSH, CDR2 LQKENI. The CDR3 sequence: CASSLSDRNTEAFF. CDR3 sequence (DNA): TGTGCCAGCTCACTCTCGGACAGGAACACTGAAGCTTTCTTT.

This clone was seen once. This sequence joins TRBV28 and TRBJ2-1; 13 bases fit TRBD2. The CDR3 length is 16 residues. V dropped 6 bases and J dropped 2; count of bases not matched to a gene: 4. Germline lookup yields CDR1 MDHEN and CDR2 SYDVKM. This CDR3 reads CASSQTSGRAYNEQFF. CDR3 nucleotides: TGTGCCAGCAGCCAAACTAGCGGGAGGGCCTACAATGAGCAGTTCTTC.

The rearrangement joins TRBV11-3 to TRBJ2-1; 10 nucleotides line up with TRBD2. The trim removed 4 bases at V and 5 bases at J, leaving 2 bases unmatched. This CDR3 comprises 14 residues. Germline V gene lookup returns CDR1 SGHNT and CDR2 YENEEA. The CDR3 nucleotides read TGTGCCAGCAGCTGGAGCGGGAGGGACAATGAGCAGTTCTTC. Encoded protein: CASSWSGRDNEQFF.

This chain uses TRBV11-3 with TRBJ2-3; the match to TRBD2 covers 14 bases. This CDR3 region has 16 residues. Unmatched junction bases numbered 3, after V lost 4 bases and J lost 3 bases. Germline V lookup: CDR1 SGHNT, CDR2 YENEEA. CDR3: CASSSGTSGSTDTQYF. CDR3 DNA: TGTGCCAGCAGCTCGGGGACTAGCGGGAGTACAGATACGCAGTATTTT.

V gene TRBV6-1 combines with J gene TRBJ2-1; 11 bases match TRBD2. Germline CDR1 MNHNS, CDR2 SASEGT. After removal of 1 base from V and 4 bases from J, the junction contained 0 bases not matched to a gene. The CDR3 has 15 residues. The CDR3 region is CASSEGTSGYNEQFF. As DNA, the CDR3 is TGTGCCAGCAGTGAAGGGACTAGCGGGTACAATGAGCAGTTCTTC.